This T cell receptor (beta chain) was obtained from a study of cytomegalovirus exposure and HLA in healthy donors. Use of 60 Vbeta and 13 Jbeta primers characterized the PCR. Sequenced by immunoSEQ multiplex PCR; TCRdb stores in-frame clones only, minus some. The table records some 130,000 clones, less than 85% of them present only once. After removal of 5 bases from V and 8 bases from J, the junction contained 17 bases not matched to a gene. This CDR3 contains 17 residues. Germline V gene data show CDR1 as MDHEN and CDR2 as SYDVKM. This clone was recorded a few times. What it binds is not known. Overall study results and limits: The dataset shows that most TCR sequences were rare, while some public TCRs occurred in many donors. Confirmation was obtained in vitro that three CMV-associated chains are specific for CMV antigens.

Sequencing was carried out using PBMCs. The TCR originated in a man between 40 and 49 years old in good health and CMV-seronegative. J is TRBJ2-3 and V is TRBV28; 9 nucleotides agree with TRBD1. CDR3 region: CASSGAQGAIGSLTQYF. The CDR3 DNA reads TGTGCCAGCAGTGGGGCACAGGGGGCTATAGGAAGCCTTACGCAGTATTTT.